The 20 T cell receptor beta chains below were found in one sample sequenced in a study of sequential checkpoint blockade in melanoma. Treatment here: randomized to nivolumab then ipilimumab (arm A) or the reverse (arm B). Data came from immunoSEQ multiplex PCR; TCRdb stores just in-frame clones and leaves some out. Among fewer than 4,500 clones, roughly 24% were seen once, and the ten largest hold less than 15%. The sequenced sample was tumor tissue (inferred from file names), obtained from a patient given nivolumab and ipilimumab in sequence. The origin of the receptors is a human donor with melanoma.

This chain uses TRBV6-1 with TRBJ2-7; D gene ambiguous. V was shortened by 1 base and J by 4 bases, with 8 bases between the two germline ends. This CDR3 contains 13 residues. The germline V gene has CDR1 MNHNS and CDR2 SASEGT. The CDR3 DNA reads TGTGCCAGCAGTGAAGGTGCAGAATACGAGCAGTACTTC. Translated: CASSEGAEYEQYF.

The rearrangement joins TRBV5-1 to TRBJ2-1, with unresolved D. Trimming cost V 0 bases and J 0 bases, with 13 bases left between them. This CDR3 is built from 17 residues. Germline V CDR1 and CDR2: SGHRS, YFSETQ. The CDR3 coding sequence is TGCGCCAGCAGCTTGGGCTTTCGGCGTAGCTCCTACAATGAGCAGTTCTTC. Translation gives CASSLGFRRSSYNEQFF.

This clone was detected a few times. V gene TRBV30 combines with J gene TRBJ1-3; D might be TRBD1 (5 bases). Trimming stripped 2 bases from V and 0 bases from J, with 14 bases between. Germline-derived CDR1 and CDR2 are GTSNPN and SVGIG (reference sequence). The CDR3 sequence is 16 residues long. The CDR3 region is CAWSRQGPSSGNTIYF. The DNA for the CDR3 is TGTGCCTGGAGTCGGCAGGGCCCGTCCTCTGGAAACACCATATATTTT.

In this sample, this clone turned up a few times. The chain joins TRBV28 to TRBJ1-2; D ambiguous. Trimming took 0 bases from V and 0 from J, leaving 5 bases between them. Germline-derived CDR1 and CDR2 are MDHEN and SYDVKM. The CDR3 runs to 14 residues. The CDR3 DNA follows: TGTGCCAGCAGTTTATGGGCAACTAACTATGGCTACACCTTC. Its translation is CASSLWATNYGYTF.

The chain is built from TRBV28 and TRBJ2-5; D is uncertain. There are 13 residues in the CDR3. The germline V gene has CDR1 MDHEN and CDR2 SYDVKM. With 6 bases removed from V and 2 bases from J, the gap between germline ends came to 10 bases. This CDR3 is CASRTGVQETQYF. The CDR3 DNA reads as TGTGCCAGCAGGACTGGGGTACAAGAGACCCAGTACTTC. The full variable domain, in which reference TRBV28 and TRBJ2-5 provide the parts outside the CDR3, is DVKVTQSSRYLVKRTGEKVFLECVQDMDHENMFWYRQDPGLGLRLIYFSYDVKMKEKGDIPEGYSVSREKKERFSLILESASTNQTSMYLCASRTGVQETQYFGPGTRLLVL.

This clone showed up just a few times. This chain joins TRBV28 and TRBJ1-4; D gene unclear. The V gene's germline CDR1 is MDHEN and CDR2 SYDVKM. The V end was cut by 5 bases, the J end by 0 bases, with 19 bases between. The CDR3 contains 18 residues. DNA for the CDR3: TGTGCCAGCAGTCCTGAGAAAGTCGCCTTCACAACTAATGAAAAACTGTTTTTT. Translated: CASSPEKVAFTTNEKLFF.

At least ten counts were recorded for this clone. This chain uses TRBV4-1 with TRBJ2-6, with 7 bases aligning to TRBD1. The germline gives CDR1 MGHRA, CDR2 YSYEKL. The CDR3 covers 17 residues. V gave up 3 bases and J gave up 2 bases; unmatched junction bases: 7. The CDR3 DNA reads as TGCGCCAGCAGCCATGGTCCTACAGGGGCTGGGGCCAACGTCCTGACTTTC. As protein: CASSHGPTGAGANVLTF.

The chain carries TRBV6-8 and TRBJ2-3; 8 bases fit TRBD1. Looked up from germline, CDR1 is MNHGY and CDR2 is SAAAGT. V was pared by 10 bases and J by 1 base, with 7 bases of the junction left unmatched. This CDR3 spans 14 amino acids. The CDR3 is CAISGQGRTDTQYF. The CDR3 bases are TGTGCCATCAGCGGACAGGGACGCACAGATACGCAGTATTTT.

This clone has just a few counts. The chain has TRBV18 and TRBJ1-5; TRBD1 matches 7 bases. V shed 2 bases and J 2 bases; nucleotides not matched to a gene: 0. Per the germline V gene, CDR1 is KGHSH and CDR2 is LQKENI. The CDR3 extends over 14 amino acids. CDR3 bases: TGTGCCAGCTCACCAGGGACAGGCAATCAGCCCCAGCATTTT. Protein product: CASSPGTGNQPQHF. Supplemented by reference TRBV18 and TRBJ1-5, the full variable domain reads NAGVMQNPRHLVRRRGQEARLRCSPMKGHSHVYWYRQLPEEGLKFMVYLQKENIIDESGMPKERFSAEFPKEGPSILRIQQVVRGDSAAYFCASSPGTGNQPQHFGDGTRLSIL.

This clone was detected a few times. This chain joins TRBV6-8 and TRBJ2-1, with 7 bases aligning to TRBD2. Germline loops: CDR1 MNHGY, CDR2 SAAAGT. The CDR3 has 14 amino acids. The trim removed 3 bases at V and 6 bases at J, leaving 5 bases unmatched. CDR3: CASSYLGGGNEQFF. CDR3 nucleotides: TGTGCCAGCAGTTATTTAGGCGGGGGCAATGAGCAGTTCTTC.

V and J are TRBV9 and TRBJ2-5; D is uncertain. The V gene lost 1 base and the J gene lost 5 bases, with 15 bases spanning the gap. This CDR3 contains 15 residues. Germline lookup yields CDR1 SGDLS and CDR2 YYNGEE. The CDR3 DNA reads as TGTGCCAGCAGCGTAAGCTGGGCACCGGAGGAGACCCAGTACTTC. This translates into CASSVSWAPEETQYF.

This clone is labeled as medium-sized (0.01 to 0.1%). The rearrangement uses TRBV11-3 and TRBJ2-1, with TRBD2 matching 10 bases. The CDR3 totals 15 residues. The germline V gene has CDR1 SGHNT and CDR2 YENEEA. Germline trimming cut 5 bases from V and 7 bases from J; bases unmatched to any gene: 8. The CDR3 bases are TGTGCCAGCAGCCCGGGACTAGCGACCTCAAATGAGCAGTTCTTC. Its translation is CASSPGLATSNEQFF.

For the CDR3, the DNA is TGTGCCAGCTTGGGACCGTACCAAGAGACCCAGTACTTC. It is translated as CASLGPYQETQYF. V is TRBV25-1 and J is TRBJ2-5; possibly TRBD1 or TRBD2 for D (5 bases each). Trimming took 8 bases from V and 0 from J, leaving 10 bases between them. The CDR3 is made up of 13 amino acids. Germline-derived CDR1 and CDR2 are MGHDK and SYGVNS. Together with reference TRBV25-1 and TRBJ2-5, the CDR3 gives the full variable domain: EADIYQTPRYLVIGTGKKITLECSQTMGHDKMYWYQQDPGMELHLIHYSYGVNSTEKGDLSSESTVSRIRTEHFPLTLESARPSHTSQYLCASLGPYQETQYFGPGTRLLVL.

By its share, this clone is medium-sized. The chain carries TRBV9 and TRBJ2-5; D remains ambiguous. V lost 2 bases, J lost 3 bases, and 14 bases lay in between. The CDR3 contains 15 residues. Per germline, CDR1 SGDLS and CDR2 YYNGEE. This CDR3 reads CASSVAGMLEETQYF. CDR3 DNA: TGTGCCAGCAGCGTGGCTGGGATGCTGGAAGAGACCCAGTACTTC.

This clone is termed medium-sized. The chain combines TRBV6-8 with TRBJ1-6; possible D gene TRBD1, 5 bases. Germline-derived CDR1 and CDR2 are MNHGY and SAAAGT. Trimming took off 4 bases at V and 7 bases at J, with 11 bases between the two ends. This CDR3 is 14 amino acids long. CDR3 sequence (DNA): TGTGCCAGCAGTTGGGGCCCTGACAATTCACCCCTCCACTTT. Its protein product is CASSWGPDNSPLHF.

The V gene is TRBV5-1, the J gene TRBJ2-2; D is perhaps TRBD2 (5 bases). The germline V and J ends were trimmed by 6 bases and 5 bases, with 14 bases remaining between them. Germline lookup yields CDR1 SGHRS and CDR2 YFSETQ. The CDR3 covers 14 residues. The CDR3 protein is CASTPILGTGELFF. The CDR3 region has the DNA TGCGCCAGCACCCCTATACTAGGGACCGGGGAGCTGTTTTTT.

This clone has at least ten counts. This chain joins TRBV9 and TRBJ2-7; D possibly corresponds to TRBD2 (6 bases). The germline V and J ends were trimmed by 4 bases and 4 bases, with 18 bases remaining between them. Looked up from germline, CDR1 is SGDLS and CDR2 is YYNGEE. CDR3 length: 15 amino acids. The CDR3 DNA reads TGTGCCAGCAGCCCGACCGGCTCGGGGGTTTACGAGCAGTACTTC. Translated, it gives CASSPTGSGVYEQYF.

This clone came up once. The rearrangement joins TRBV19 to TRBJ1-2; no clear D. Germline CDR1 reads LNHDA; CDR2 reads SQIVND (reference sequence). CDR3 length equals 14 residues. V dropped 7 bases and J dropped 4 bases, with 16 bases sitting between them. CDR3 nucleotides: TGTGCCAGTAACTTGGTTGGGGAAAGCTATGGCTACACCTTC. It specifies CASNLVGESYGYTF.

V is TRBV5-1 and J is TRBJ2-2; TRBD1 agrees at 7 bases. CDR1 is SGHRS and CDR2 is YFSETQ in the germline V gene. The length of the CDR3 is 16 residues. Trimming took 3 bases from V and 6 from J; bases not matched to a gene: 11. CDR3 DNA sequence: TGCGCCAGCAGCTCGAATGAACAGGGGTGGGCCGGGGAGCTGTTTTTT. This encodes CASSSNEQGWAGELFF. Variable domain in full (rest from reference TRBV5-1 and TRBJ2-2): KAGVTQTPRYLIKTRGQQVTLSCSPISGHRSVSWYQQTPGQGLQFLFEYFSETQRNKGNFPGRFSGRQFSNSRSEMNVSTLELGDSALYLCASSSNEQGWAGELFFGEGSRLTVL.

This clone was seen a handful of times. The same CDR3 is also encoded by other DNA sequences in this sample. J is TRBJ1-5 and V is TRBV18, with 8 bases matching TRBD1. Germline trimming cut 3 bases from V and 2 bases from J; bases unmatched to any gene: 3. Per the germline V gene, CDR1 is KGHSH and CDR2 is LQKENI. The CDR3 runs 15 residues. The CDR3 reads CASSPDRGGNQPQHF. CDR3 in DNA: TGTGCCAGCTCACCCGACAGGGGYGGCAATCAGCCCCAGCATTTT.